This is a list of T cell receptor beta chains from one sample in a study of T cell responses to AZD1222 COVID-19 vaccine. Sequencing used immunoSEQ multiplex PCR; TCRdb keeps in-frame clones, though not all of them. The sample shows some 200,000 clones, 90% to 95% of them seen only once. The source material was peripheral blood, sampled 28 days after the second AZD1222 dose. These receptors were taken from an adult who received the AZD1222 COVID-19 vaccine. Each CDR3 is given with its conserved first and last residue. D genes are given only for firm matches. The size entry is marked missing in some rows and otherwise reads once, few, many or a size class.

j_gene,abundance,v_gene,d_gene,CDR3aa,CDR3nt
TRBJ1-5,-,TRBV28,-,CASSLTQGNQPQHF,TGTGCCAGCAGTCTGACACAGGGAAATCAGCCCCAGCATTTT
TRBJ1-2,-,TRBV20-1,TRBD1,CSLQGNGYTF,TGCAGTCTACAGGGGAATGGCTACACCTTC
TRBJ2-5,-,TRBV5-1,-,CASSLDPVQETQYF,TGCGCCAGCAGCTTGGACCCCGTCCAAGAGACCCAGTACTTC
TRBJ2-5,once,TRBV29-1,TRBD2,CSGGGLAKETQYF,TGCAGCGGCGGGGGACTAGCGAAAGAGACCCAGTACTTC
TRBJ2-5,once,TRBV10-3,-,CAISVEGLGETQYF,TGTGCCATCAGTGTAGAGGGGCTAGGGGAGACCCAGTACTTC
TRBJ1-5,once,TRBV2,TRBD1,CASRTGPGGNQPQHF,TGTGCCAGCCGGACAGGTCCTGGGGGCAATCAGCCCCAGCATTTT
TRBJ2-7,-,TRBV7-9,TRBD1,CATGQGASYEQYF,TGTGCCACCGGCCAGGGGGCCTCCTACGAGCAGTACTTC
TRBJ1-1,-,TRBV11-2,-,CASSVSSPTEAFF,TGTGCCAGCAGCGTTTCGAGTCCAACTGAAGCTTTCTTT
TRBJ1-5,-,TRBV27,-,CASSLNSGFNQPQHF,TGTGCCAGCAGTTTGAATTCAGGGTTCAATCAGCCCCAGCATTTT
TRBJ2-2,once,TRBV20-1,TRBD2,CSASMGRGTGELFF,TGCAGTGCTAGTATGGGGAGGGGAACCGGGGAGCTGTTTTTT
TRBJ2-1,-,TRBV13,-,CASSLGGSYNEQFF,TGTGCCAGCAGCTTAGGGGGCTCCTACAATGAGCAGTTCTTC
TRBJ2-3,-,TRBV7-6,TRBD2,CASRGGSGTDTQYF,TGTGCCAGCAGGGGCGGGAGTGGTACAGATACGCAGTATTTT
TRBJ2-1,once,TRBV29-1,-,CSVLAAFYNEQFF,TGCAGCGTGTTAGCCGCCTTTTACAATGAGCAGTTCTTC
TRBJ1-1,-,TRBV11-3,TRBD1,CASSSQGMNTEAFF,TGTGCCAGCAGCTCACAGGGGATGAACACTGAAGCTTTCTTT
TRBJ2-2,-,TRBV4-1,TRBD2,CASSQDVQLAGYTGELFF,TGCGCCAGCAGCCAAGACGTCCAACTAGCGGGATACACCGGGGAGCTGTTTTTT
TRBJ2-1,-,TRBV19,-,CASSIGGYNEQFF,TGTGCCAGTAGTATAGGTGGATACAATGAGCAGTTCTTC
TRBJ1-2,-,TRBV2,-,CASSARKAGYTF,TGTGCCAGCAGTGCAAGAAAGGCTGGCTACACCTTC
TRBJ1-1,few,TRBV19,-,CASKKNTEAFF,TGTGCCAGTAAGAAGAACACTGAAGCTTTCTTT
TRBJ2-2,-,TRBV7-2,-,CASSLGGSGELFF,TGTGCCAGCAGCTTAGGGGGAAGCGGGGAGCTGTTTTTT
TRBJ2-2,-,TRBV18,-,CASSPETGTTGELFF,TGTGCCAGCTCACCAGAGACAGGGACTACCGGGGAGCTGTTTTTT
TRBJ2-2,once,TRBV7-7,-,CASSPSWGNTGELFF,TGTGCTAGCAGCCCTAGCTGGGGGAACACCGGGGAGCTGTTTTTT
TRBJ2-1,-,TRBV27,TRBD1,CASSRGQYNEQFF,TGTGCCAGCAGCAGGGGGCAGTACAATGAGCAGTTCTTC
TRBJ1-1,-,TRBV14,-,CASSQGSGGLNTEAFF,TGTGCCAGCAGCCAAGGGTCGGGCGGGTTGAACACTGAAGCTTTCTTT
TRBJ2-5,-,TRBV14,TRBD2,CASSQGLAGGPLETQYF,TGTGCCAGCAGCCAAGGACTAGCGGGAGGGCCCTTAGAGACCCAGTACTTC